This T cell receptor (beta chain) originates from a study of cytomegalovirus exposure and HLA in healthy donors. Study-level points and caveats: Later analysis associated a missense DCLRE1C variant with TCR beta V- and J-gene trimming. Several of the most significant clusters appeared, in a later analysis, to be linked to common viral pathogens. A prior analysis recorded that most TCR beta V segments were productive about 90% or about 30% of the time.

This CDR3 spans 16 amino acids. With 0 bases clipped from V and 0 bases from J, the junction kept 4 bases outside the gene matches. CDR1 and CDR2 (germline): GTSNPN, SVGIG (reference sequence). The PCR ran on 60 Vbeta and 13 Jbeta primers. Using immunoSEQ multiplex PCR, the repertoire was profiled, and TCRdb retains in-frame clones only, with some absent. The data contain 100,000 to 130,000 clones, around three quarters of them singletons. Note on this clone: Its target is unknown.

The source is a male donor in good health and CMV-seronegative. This chain joins TRBV30 and TRBJ2-3; 9 bases are a match to TRBD2. Sequenced input: PBMCs. CDR3 in amino acids: CAWSVFSGGSTDTQYF. CDR3 in DNA: TGTGCCTGGAGTGTTTTTAGCGGGGGTAGCACAGATACGCAGTATTTT.